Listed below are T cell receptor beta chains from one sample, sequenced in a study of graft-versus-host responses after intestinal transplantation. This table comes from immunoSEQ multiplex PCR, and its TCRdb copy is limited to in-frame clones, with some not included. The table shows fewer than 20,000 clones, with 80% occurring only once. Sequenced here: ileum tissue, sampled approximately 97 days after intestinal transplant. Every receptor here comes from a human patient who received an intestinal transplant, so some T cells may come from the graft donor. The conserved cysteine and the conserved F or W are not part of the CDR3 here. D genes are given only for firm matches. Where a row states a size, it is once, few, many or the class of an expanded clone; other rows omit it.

ASSDLPGTSGPSYEQY TRBJ2-7 TRBV6-1 once TRBD2
ASSSSGNNYGYT TRBJ1-2 TRBV7-9 . .
ASSPGLLWEQY TRBJ2-7 TRBV19 . .
ASSLRGGLYGYT TRBJ1-2 TRBV27 . .
ASSWTGLYYEQY TRBJ2-7 TRBV5-5 once TRBD1
ASFGEPGSTDTQY TRBJ2-3 TRBV5-1 . .
ASSLPGRTGGVGYT TRBJ1-2 TRBV28 . TRBD1
ASSLGNRGFPEKLF TRBJ1-4 TRBV11-1 . TRBD1
ASRRTGELF TRBJ2-2 TRBV2 few .
ASSYSRQAPLH TRBJ1-6 TRBV6-6 once .
SVDGWTGVSYNEQF TRBJ2-1 TRBV29-1 . TRBD1
ASSLRRARSYEQY TRBJ2-7 TRBV11-3 . .
ASSYLAGGYNEQF TRBJ2-1 TRBV6-5 . TRBD2
ASIGTSGSRDTQY TRBJ2-3 TRBV28 . TRBD2
ASSLSAEAF TRBJ1-1 TRBV19 . .
ATSGTGSESPLH TRBJ1-6 TRBV28 . TRBD1
ASSLGRYNEQF TRBJ2-1 TRBV28 . .
ASRPMGGSGAF TRBJ1-1 TRBV6-5 few .
ASRDSRNQPQH TRBJ1-5 TRBV6-6 few .
ASRQQGARGYT TRBJ1-2 TRBV6-6 . TRBD1
ASRKGMNTEAF TRBJ1-1 TRBV27 . .
ASSLVAPHFYYEQY TRBJ2-7 TRBV7-2 once .
ASSQVGPEETQY TRBJ2-5 TRBV4-1 . .
ASSSDREDGDTQY TRBJ2-3 TRBV7-6 few TRBD1
ASSATWDPAYEQY TRBJ2-7 TRBV19 . .
ASSVGTSGIDEQF TRBJ2-1 TRBV9 . TRBD2
ASMAGPYNEQF TRBJ2-1 TRBV28 . .
ASSLWVYNEQF TRBJ2-1 TRBV7-4 . .
ASSLGEVILYEQY TRBJ2-7 TRBV5-1 . .
ASSLGTSGYNEQF TRBJ2-1 TRBV7-9 . TRBD2
ASSLWVGTEAF TRBJ1-1 TRBV4-1 . .
ASSPVGTSSYEQY TRBJ2-7 TRBV18 . .
ASSEGPSLNTEAF TRBJ1-1 TRBV6-1 . .
ASSSEGGWVTGELF TRBJ2-2 TRBV28 . TRBD1
ASSSTELEQY TRBJ2-7 TRBV5-4 . .
AISEKRQEKKPQREGLNTQY TRBJ2-3 TRBV10-3 . TRBD2
ASSSFGGNSGNTIY TRBJ1-3 TRBV5-1 . .
AWSGGTLNTEAF TRBJ1-1 TRBV30 . .
ASSEGLAGVSTDTQY TRBJ2-3 TRBV2 . TRBD2
ASSEAHSYEQY TRBJ2-7 TRBV6-1 few .
ASSPAISYEQY TRBJ2-7 TRBV5-6 . .
ASSEYGSNQPQH TRBJ1-5 TRBV25-1 . .
ASSSSIQVYEQY TRBJ2-7 TRBV6-1 . .
ASSLGQGYNEQF TRBJ2-1 TRBV7-9 . TRBD1
ASVDRRHNEQF TRBJ2-1 TRBV10-3 . TRBD1